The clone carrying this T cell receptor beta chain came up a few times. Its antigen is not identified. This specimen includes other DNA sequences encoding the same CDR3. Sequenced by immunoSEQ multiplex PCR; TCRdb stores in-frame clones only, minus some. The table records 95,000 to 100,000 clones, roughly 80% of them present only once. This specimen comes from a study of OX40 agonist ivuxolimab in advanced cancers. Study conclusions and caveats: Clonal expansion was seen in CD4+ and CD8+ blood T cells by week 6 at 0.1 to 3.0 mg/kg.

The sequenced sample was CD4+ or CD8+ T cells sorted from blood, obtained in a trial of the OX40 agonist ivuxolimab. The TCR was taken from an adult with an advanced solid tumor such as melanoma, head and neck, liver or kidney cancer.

The CDR3 reads CASSFGTGINEKLFF. For the CDR3, the DNA is TGTGCCAGCAGCTTCGGGACAGGGATTAATGAAAAACTGTTTTTT. This rearrangement joins TRBV11-2 to TRBJ1-4, with 9 bases lining up with TRBD1. The germline V gene has CDR1 SGHAT and CDR2 FQNNGV. The J segment lost 4 bases and the V segment lost 3 bases, leaving 3 bases of the junction unmatched. The CDR3 is made up of 15 amino acids.